The following is a TCR beta chain sequence with its context. Its antigen is unknown. Cultured CD4+ T-cell DNA underwent Oncomine TCR Beta short-read sequencing. Investigators isolated genomic DNA from cultured CD4+ T cells. TCRdb reanalysed the PCR reads using MiXCR and keeps one entry per CDR3 protein. The sample contains 15,000 to 25,000 distinct CDR3 sequences, around 52% of which appear only once. As for treatment: approximately nine-day PBMC culture with coronavirus spike peptide pools or control peptides (ViraFEST assay). The source of the sample is a study of vaccination and CD4 T cells after COVID-19. Study-level information: Either the Pfizer-BioNTech BNT162b2 or Moderna mRNA-1273 vaccine was given as two doses.

This CDR3 has 15 residues. Trimming pared 0 bases from V and 7 bases from J, leaving 15 bases between. Looked up from germline, CDR1 is LNHNV and CDR2 is YYDKDF (reference sequence). Sequencing was carried out using CD4+ T cells from blood, cultured in vitro. The TCR comes from a human donor who had recovered from COVID-19. The chain couples TRBV15 to TRBJ1-1; possible D gene TRBD1, 5 bases. DNA for the CDR3: TGTGCCACCAGCAGAGATCCACGACAGCCGGATGAAGCTTTCTTT. Amino acids: CATSRDPRQPDEAFF.